This T cell receptor beta chain was observed in a study of CD8+ T cells in alopecia areata. Overall study: The protocol delivered tofacitinib for 6 to 18 months, then withdrew it for 6 months.

Findings of the study overall: Sequencing of scalp samples also captures resident alphabeta T cells of normal skin. Normal scalp showed lower clonality than lesional scalp, especially alopecia totalis/universalis.

Sequencing templates came from extracted RNA that was reverse transcribed into cDNA. TCRdb keeps only in-frame clones here, not all; method: immunoSEQ multiplex PCR. Here the sample spans about 74,000 clones, approximately 30% being singletons. The V gene's germline CDR1 is MNHEY and CDR2 SMNVEV (reference sequence). The CDR3 extends over 13 amino acids. The trim removed 8 bases at V and 5 bases at J, leaving 7 bases unmatched. As regards this clone: What it binds is unknown.

This sample's treatment: oral pan-JAK inhibitor, 5-10 mg twice daily. The V and J genes are TRBV27 and TRBJ2-3; 7 bases match TRBD2. The specimen was CD8+ T cells sorted from blood, collected at week 4, from a patient treated with tofacitinib. The clonotype comes from a human donor with alopecia areata. In nucleotides, the CDR3 is TGTGCCAGCGGCGGAGGGAGGGGAGATACGCAGTATTTT. As protein: CASGGGRGDTQYF.